These 2 T cell receptor beta chains originate from one sample sequenced in a study of T cells after yellow fever vaccination. TCRdb reanalysed the 5' RACE reads using MiXCR and keeps one entry per CDR3 protein. The repertoire has some 240,000 distinct CDR3 sequences, roughly 5% of them found once; the top ten carry around 3.5%. Sequencing used CD4+ T cells sorted from PBMCs, obtained on the day of the yellow fever booster vaccination. These receptors were obtained from a man aged 18 to 35 who received the YFV17D yellow fever vaccine.

This clonotype appeared many times. The chain combines TRBV5-4 with TRBJ2-3; D might be TRBD1 or TRBD2, each matching 5 bases. The germline V gene has CDR1 SGHNT and CDR2 YYREEE (reference sequence). The length of the CDR3 is 16 residues. The V end was cut by 0 bases, the J end by 1 base, with 12 bases between. In DNA, the CDR3 is TGTGCCAGCAGCTTGGGGGGCGGGTCCCGCACAGATACGCAGTATTTT. Its translation is CASSLGGGSRTDTQYF.

This clonotype came up many times. The chain's CDR3 is CASSLLGQYNEQFF. CDR3 in DNA: TGTGCCAGCAGCTTATTAGGACAGTACAATGAGCAGTTCTTC. This sequence joins TRBV7-2 and TRBJ2-1, with D maybe TRBD1 (6 bases). Germline loops: CDR1 SGHTA, CDR2 FQGNSA. This CDR3 region has 14 residues. The V gene lost 2 bases and the J gene lost 4 bases, with 9 bases spanning the gap.